The 25 T cell receptor beta chains below all came from one sample that was sequenced in a study of blood T cell repertoires in COVID-19. Sequenced by immunoSEQ multiplex PCR; TCRdb stores in-frame clones only, minus some. The repertoire includes 88,000 or so clones, around 88% of them detected once, and roughly 1% sits in the top ten. Sequencing was performed on PBMCs or T cells enriched from blood (not recorded which). These TCRs come from a woman in her 50s with acute COVID-19.

V is TRBV19 and J is TRBJ1-2; 7 nucleotides agree with TRBD1. Germline V gene lookup returns CDR1 LNHDA and CDR2 SQIVND (reference sequence). V trimming: 4 bases; J trimming: 4 bases; junction bases outside the gene matches: 15. This CDR3 is built from 17 residues. The DNA for the CDR3 is TGTGCCAGTAGTACGACCCTCGCCGCTGACAGGGCCTATGGCTACACCTTC. It yields the protein CASSTTLAADRAYGYTF.

The CDR3 nucleotides read TGTGCCAGCAGCTTAGCCGGACAGTATGGCTACACCTTC. This encodes CASSLAGQYGYTF. This rearrangement joins TRBV11-2 to TRBJ1-2; the D gene is possibly TRBD1 (6 bases). The CDR3 is 13 amino acids. V was trimmed by 1 base and J by 5 bases, leaving 8 bases between them. In germline, CDR1 is SGHAT, CDR2 FQNNGV.

The chain links TRBV19 to TRBJ1-5; 7 nucleotides line up with TRBD1. CDR1 is LNHDA and CDR2 is SQIVND in the germline V gene (reference sequence). The CDR3 length is 16 residues. Trimming took 5 bases from V and 6 from J; bases not matched to a gene: 13. The CDR3: CASSSTGWGLIQPQHF. The CDR3 nucleotides are TGTGCCAGTAGTTCGACAGGGTGGGGCTTGATTCAGCCCCAGCATTTT.

The chain links TRBV11-3 to TRBJ2-1; possibly TRBD2 for D (5 bases). V gave up 6 bases and J gave up 0 bases, with 12 bases separating them. The length of the CDR3 is 15 residues. The V gene's germline CDR1 is SGHNT and CDR2 YENEEA. The CDR3 region is CASRKSGSSYNEQFF. The CDR3 bases are TGTGCCAGCAGGAAGAGCGGTAGCTCCTACAATGAGCAGTTCTTC. The full variable domain, its missing parts supplied by reference TRBV11-3 and TRBJ2-1, is EAGVVQSPRYKIIEKKQPVAFWCNPISGHNTLYWYLQNLGQGPELLIRYENEEAVDDSQLPKDRFSAERLKGVDSTLKIQPAELGDSAVYLCASRKSGSSYNEQFFGPGTRLTVL.

This clone has only one observation. The chain couples TRBV30 to TRBJ1-3, with 10 bases lining up with TRBD1. The CDR3 consists of 13 residues. The germline gives CDR1 GTSNPN, CDR2 SVGIG (reference sequence). The CDR3 sequence is CAHRTGGGNTIYF. For the CDR3, the DNA is TGTGCACATCGGACAGGGGGGGGAAACACCATATATTTT.

The V call is TRBV12-5, the J call TRBJ2-5; D unclear. The germline V gene has CDR1 LGHNT and CDR2 FRNRAP. V lost 7 bases and J 2 bases, leaving 11 bases between the germline ends. This CDR3 has 13 residues. CDR3 region: CASAHREQETQYF. The CDR3 region has the DNA TGTGCTAGTGCCCACAGAGAACAAGAGACCCAGTACTTC.

V is TRBV29-1 and J is TRBJ1-1; perhaps TRBD1 as D (5 bases). This CDR3 spans 13 amino acids. The V and J ends lost 6 bases and 0 bases respectively, with 11 bases between them. Germline values: CDR1 SQVTM, CDR2 ANQGSEA. CDR3 in DNA: TGCAGCGTCGTCAGGGATTTGAACACTGAAGCTTTCTTT. Protein product: CSVVRDLNTEAFF.

The CDR3 coding sequence is TGTGCCATCAGTGAGTCAGACATTATCTATGGCTACACCTTC. It encodes CAISESDIIYGYTF. The chain employs TRBV10-3 and TRBJ1-2; D remains ambiguous. Trimming shortened V by 0 bases and J by 4 bases, and 9 bases separated the two germline ends. Germline V lookup: CDR1 ENHRY, CDR2 SYGVKD. The CDR3 contains 14 residues.

This chain connects TRBV2 to TRBJ2-3; the match to TRBD2 covers 9 bases. The CDR3 is made up of 15 amino acids. CDR1 is SNHLY and CDR2 is FYNNEI in the germline V gene. With 7 bases clipped from V and 4 bases from J, the junction kept 9 bases outside the gene matches. The CDR3 sequence is CASKSLAGPADTQYF. The CDR3 nucleotides read TGTGCCAGCAAGTCCCTAGCGGGGCCGGCAGATACGCAGTATTTT.

The chain uses TRBV5-5 and TRBJ2-7, with TRBD1 matching 7 bases. The CDR3 contains 16 residues. Germline CDR1 reads SGHKS; CDR2 reads YYEKEE (reference sequence). V shed 0 bases, J shed 1 base, and the junction held 7 bases outside the gene matches. The CDR3 protein is CASSLARTGESYEQYF. CDR3 bases: TGTGCCAGCAGCTTGGCCCGTACAGGGGAATCCTACGAGCAGTACTTC.

The V gene is TRBV7-8, the J gene TRBJ1-5; TRBD1 agrees at 12 bases. V lost 1 base to trimming and J lost 7 bases; unmatched junction nucleotides: 5. The CDR3 covers 16 residues. Germline V lookup: CDR1 SGHVS, CDR2 FQNEAQ. CDR3 region: CASSLGDRGPRQPQHF. In DNA, the CDR3 is TGTGCCAGCAGCTTAGGGGACAGGGGGCCTCGGCAGCCCCAGCATTTT.

V gene TRBV7-2 combines with J gene TRBJ1-1, with D possibly TRBD1 on 5 matching bases. The V gene lost 3 bases and the J gene lost 1 base, with 9 bases spanning the gap. The CDR3 runs 14 residues. Per the germline V gene, CDR1 is SGHTA and CDR2 is FQGNSA. DNA of the CDR3: TGTGCCAGCAGCTTGTGGACACAGAACACTGAAGCTTTCTTT. Its translation: CASSLWTQNTEAFF.

This chain uses TRBV28 with TRBJ2-5, with a tentative D call TRBD1 (5 bases). Germline CDR1 MDHEN, CDR2 SYDVKM. The V end was cut by 7 bases, the J end by 6 bases, with 15 bases between. CDR3 length: 13 amino acids. CDR3 bases: TGTGCCAGCAAATCATCAGGGCCGCAGACCCAGTACTTC. It yields the protein CASKSSGPQTQYF. The complete variable domain, with remaining parts taken from reference TRBV28 and TRBJ2-5, reads DVKVTQSSRYLVKRTGEKVFLECVQDMDHENMFWYRQDPGLGLRLIYFSYDVKMKEKGDIPEGYSVSREKKERFSLILESASTNQTSMYLCASKSSGPQTQYFGPGTRLLVL.

This chain uses TRBV5-6 with TRBJ1-3; D remains unclear. The CDR3 spans 14 residues. V lost 4 bases, J lost 0 bases, and 8 bases lay in between. Germline CDR1 is SGHDT and CDR2 is YYEEEE. The CDR3 bases are TGTGCCAGCAGCCTAGGTCCCTCTGGAAACACCATATATTTT. Protein product: CASSLGPSGNTIYF.

This clone was picked up a small number of times. This chain links TRBV6-5 with TRBJ1-1; no firm D call. Deletions cut 4 bases from V and 10 bases from J, with 16 bases between. The germline gives CDR1 MNHEY, CDR2 SVGAGI. There are 13 residues in the CDR3. CDR3 in DNA: TGTGCCAGCAGTTCCTTTTGGGAGACCGGAGCTTTCTTT. This encodes CASSSFWETGAFF.

The genes are TRBV21-1 and TRBJ1-1; the table assigns TRBD1, which was not confirmed against the DNA. TRBV21-1 is marked as a pseudogene. The CDR3 is made up of 14 amino acids. The CDR3 DNA reads as TGTGCCAGCAGCAAAGTTGACAGGAACACTGAAGCTTTCTTT. This codes for CASSKVDRNTEAFF.

The chain combines TRBV25-1 with TRBJ1-1; D is undetermined. The CDR3 covers 15 residues. Per the germline V gene, CDR1 is MGHDK and CDR2 is SYGVNS. Trimming pared 0 bases from V and 5 bases from J, leaving 13 bases between. The DNA for the CDR3 is TGTGCCAGCAGTGAATATGGGGTGGGGAGGACTGAAGCTTTCTTT. Translated, it gives CASSEYGVGRTEAFF.

This sequence joins TRBV4-2 and TRBJ2-3; no definite D call. The CDR3 extends over 15 amino acids. Germline V CDR1 and CDR2: LGHNA, YNFKEQ. With 0 bases removed from V and 0 bases from J, the gap between germline ends came to 7 bases. CDR3 DNA sequence: TGTGCCAGCAGCCAAGATCCCGCGAGCACAGATACGCAGTATTTT. This encodes CASSQDPASTDTQYF.

The chain is built from TRBV5-1 and TRBJ2-1; 7 bases align to TRBD2. The CDR3 runs 15 residues. Germline V lookup: CDR1 SGHRS, CDR2 YFSETQ. V lost 4 bases and J lost 0; bases outside the gene matches: 4. The CDR3 sequence: CASSPSGDSYNEQFF. In DNA, the CDR3 is TGCGCCAGCAGCCCGAGCGGGGACTCCTACAATGAGCAGTTCTTC.

V and J are TRBV11-3 and TRBJ2-2; D is uncertain. The CDR3 loop spans 13 amino acids. CDR1 SGHNT and CDR2 YENEEA come from the germline V gene. Trimming took off 4 bases at V and 5 bases at J, with 8 bases between the two ends. CDR3 sequence reads: CASSSPATGELFF. For the CDR3, the DNA is TGTGCCAGCAGCTCCCCAGCGACCGGGGAGCTGTTTTTT.

This clone was recorded only once. The CDR3 here is CASSLDFGSTDTQYF. The CDR3 DNA follows: TGTGCCAGCAGCTTAGATTTCGGTAGCACAGATACGCAGTATTTT. The chain links TRBV7-9 to TRBJ2-3, with D unresolved. The germline V gene has CDR1 SEHNR and CDR2 FQNEAQ (reference sequence). V was shortened by 1 base and J by 0 bases, with 8 bases between the two germline ends. The CDR3 is 15 residues long.

This rearrangement joins TRBV19 to TRBJ2-5; 7 nucleotides line up with TRBD1. V trimming: 5 bases; J trimming: 5 bases; junction bases outside the gene matches: 17. In germline, CDR1 is LNHDA, CDR2 SQIVND (reference sequence). This CDR3 spans 17 amino acids. CDR3 protein: CASSHSPNRGYRETQYF. The CDR3 coding sequence is TGTGCCAGTAGTCATTCCCCGAACAGGGGTTATAGGGAGACCCAGTACTTC.

J is TRBJ1-3 and V is TRBV30; D gene unclear. CDR1 is GTSNPN and CDR2 is SVGIG in the germline V gene (reference sequence). Trimming left V 3 bases short and J 0 bases short, with 9 bases between. CDR3 length equals 14 residues. CDR3 sequence: CAWSYSHSGNTIYF. The CDR3 DNA reads as TGTGCCTGGAGCTACAGCCACTCTGGAAACACCATATATTTT.

The V gene is TRBV7-9, the J gene TRBJ1-2; weak D call: TRBD1 (6 bases). Germline CDR1 SEHNR, CDR2 FQNEAQ (reference sequence). CDR3 length: 13 residues. Between the trimmed V and J ends, which lost 5 bases and 5 bases, there was a span of 12 bases. Here the CDR3 DNA reads TGTGCCAGCAGCCTAACAGGGTCTTATGGCTACACCTTC. Amino acid sequence: CASSLTGSYGYTF.

The chain has TRBV29-1 and TRBJ1-2, with TRBD1 identical over 7 bases. Looked up from germline, CDR1 is SQVTM and CDR2 is ANQGSEA. The CDR3 loop spans 15 amino acids. J was trimmed by 6 bases and V by 5 bases; bases with no gene match: 15. Here the CDR3 reads CSVLSTYRGRDGYTF. The CDR3 DNA sequence: TGCAGCGTTTTATCTACCTACAGGGGAAGAGATGGCTACACCTTC.